Listed here is a single T cell receptor beta chain. This entry belongs to a study of cytomegalovirus exposure and HLA in healthy donors. Deletions cut 5 bases from V and 9 bases from J, with 14 bases between. The germline V gene has CDR1 PRHDT and CDR2 FYEKMQ (reference sequence). The CDR3 consists of 13 residues. TCRdb keeps only in-frame clones here, not all; method: immunoSEQ multiplex PCR. The sample shows 150,000 to 200,000 clones, almost 85% of them seen only once. The J gene is TRBJ2-1, the V gene TRBV13; possible D gene TRBD2, 6 bases. Sequencing was carried out using PBMCs. This sequence originates from a man aged 25-45 years in good health and CMV-seropositive. As DNA, the CDR3 is TGTGCCAGCAGCGTCCTTACTAGCTCTGAGCAGTTCTTC. It translates to CASSVLTSSEQFF.